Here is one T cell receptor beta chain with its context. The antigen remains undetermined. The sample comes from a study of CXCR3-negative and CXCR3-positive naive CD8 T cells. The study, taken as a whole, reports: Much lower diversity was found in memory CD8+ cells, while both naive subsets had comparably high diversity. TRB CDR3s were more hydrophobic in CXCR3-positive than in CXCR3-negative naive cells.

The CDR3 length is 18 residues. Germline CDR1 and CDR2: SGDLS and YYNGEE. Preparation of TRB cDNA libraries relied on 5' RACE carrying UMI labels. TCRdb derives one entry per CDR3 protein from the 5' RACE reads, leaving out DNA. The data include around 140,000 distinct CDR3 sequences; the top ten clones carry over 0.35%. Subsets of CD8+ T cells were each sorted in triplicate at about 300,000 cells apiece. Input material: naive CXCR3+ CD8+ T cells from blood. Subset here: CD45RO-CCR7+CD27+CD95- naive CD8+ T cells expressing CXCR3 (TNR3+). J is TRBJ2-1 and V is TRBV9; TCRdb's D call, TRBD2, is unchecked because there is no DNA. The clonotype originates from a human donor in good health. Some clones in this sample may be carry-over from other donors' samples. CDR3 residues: CASSVGTFAGVSYNEQFF.